The 29 T cell receptor beta chains below all came from one sample that was sequenced in a study of response to subunit inactivated influenza vaccine. TCRdb used MiXCR to reprocess the RT-PCR reads, holding one entry per CDR3 protein. The table has 750,000 to 850,000 distinct CDR3 sequences, approximately 18% seen once. This specimen consisted of PBMCs from blood, obtained roughly 5 days after vaccination. The receptors originated from a man aged 45-65 years who received an inactivated influenza vaccine.

This clonotype has at least ten counts. The rearrangement links TRBV5-1 to TRBJ2-7, with D perhaps being TRBD1 or TRBD2 (5 bases each). This CDR3 is 16 amino acids long. In germline, CDR1 is SGHRS, CDR2 YFSETQ. Between the trimmed V and J ends, which lost 2 bases and 1 base, there was a span of 16 bases. CDR3 protein: CASSFNGDGGSYEQYF. CDR3 sequence (DNA): TGCGCCAGCAGCTTCAACGGGGACGGAGGTTCCTACGAGCAGTACTTC.

This clonotype was detected only a few times. The V call is TRBV7-9, the J call TRBJ2-1, with 8 bases matching TRBD2. CDR1 and CDR2 from the germline V gene are SEHNR and FQNEAQ (reference sequence). The CDR3 is made up of 16 amino acids. V trimming: 5 bases; J trimming: 8 bases; junction bases outside the gene matches: 14. CDR3 amino acids: CASSPVYSGSRDEQFF. In DNA form, the CDR3 reads TGTGCCAGCAGCCCCGTTTACAGCGGGAGTCGGGATGAGCAGTTCTTC.

This chain connects TRBV20-1 to TRBJ2-7, with TRBD1 matching 7 bases. This CDR3 has 11 residues. Germline lookup yields CDR1 DFQATT and CDR2 SNEGSKA (reference sequence). V dropped 7 bases and J dropped 5; count of bases not matched to a gene: 5. CDR3 bases: TGCAGTGGACAGGGAGCCAACGAGCAGTACTTC. Its translation: CSGQGANEQYF.

As concerns this clonotype: The junction shows a germline mismatch at one end, possibly a read error. This chain uses TRBV5-1 with TRBJ1-2, with D possibly matching TRBD1 (5 bases). This CDR3 is built from 17 residues. Germline-derived CDR1 and CDR2 are SGHRS and YFSETQ. CDR3 bases: TGCGCCAGCAGCCGATCTCTACCGGGACTGCCTAAGTATGGCTACACCTTC. This gives the protein CASSRSLPGLPKYGYTF.

Only one count was recorded for this clonotype. The V call is TRBV13, the J call TRBJ2-1; 10 nucleotides agree with TRBD1. After removal of 5 bases from V and 8 bases from J, the junction contained 21 bases not matched to a gene. Germline CDR1 PRHDT, CDR2 FYEKMQ (reference sequence). This CDR3 has 19 amino acids. The CDR3: CASSPVPGQGPQPDDEQFF. For the CDR3, the DNA is TGTGCCAGCAGCCCTGTCCCGGGACAGGGGCCGCAACCAGACGATGAGCAGTTCTTC.

This clonotype turned up a few times. The rearrangement links TRBV5-1 to TRBJ2-2; 10 nucleotides agree with TRBD1. The CDR3 extends over 15 amino acids. The trim removed 4 bases at V and 5 bases at J, leaving 5 bases unmatched. Germline V CDR1 and CDR2: SGHRS, YFSETQ. CDR3 nucleotides: TGCGCCAGCAGCGTAGAGGGACAGGGGACCGGGGAGCTGTTTTTT. Translated: CASSVEGQGTGELFF.

This clonotype was picked up a small number of times. The rearrangement links TRBV10-3 to TRBJ2-7, with TRBD2 identical over 10 bases. V gave up 5 bases and J gave up 6 bases; unmatched junction bases: 13. The CDR3 loop spans 16 amino acids. Germline loops: CDR1 ENHRY, CDR2 SYGVKD. This chain's CDR3 is CAISNLAGTSVGEQYF. The CDR3 DNA reads as TGTGCCATCAGTAACCTTGCCGGGACTAGCGTAGGCGAGCAGTACTTC.

In its sample, this clonotype was seen many times. The chain couples TRBV9 to TRBJ1-5; weak D call: TRBD1 (6 bases). V lost 3 bases, J lost 2 bases, and 15 bases lay in between. Germline-derived CDR1 and CDR2 are SGDLS and YYNGEE. The CDR3 spans 16 residues. DNA of the CDR3: TGTGCCAGCAGCGCAGGGGCCACGGCGGGCAATCAGCCCCAGCATTTT. It translates to CASSAGATAGNQPQHF. The full variable domain, rest sourced from reference TRBV9 and TRBJ1-5, is DSGVTQTPKHLITATGQRVTLRCSPRSGDLSVYWYQQSLDQGLQFLIQYYNGEERAKGNILERFSAQQFPDLHSELNLSSLELGDSALYFCASSAGATAGNQPQHFGDGTRLSIL.

This clonotype has only a few counts. This chain joins TRBV28 and TRBJ2-3; no firm D call. The germline V and J ends were trimmed by 1 base and 1 base, with 12 bases remaining between them. This CDR3 contains 16 residues. Germline V gene sequence: CDR1 MDHEN, CDR2 SYDVKM. In nucleotides, the CDR3 is TGTGCCAGCAGTTTATCGCTGGGTAGGGGCACAGATACGCAGTATTTT. Protein: CASSLSLGRGTDTQYF.

This clonotype was seen a handful of times. This chain joins TRBV11-1 and TRBJ2-7; 7 bases map to TRBD2. The CDR3 has 13 amino acids. V dropped 5 bases and J dropped 4; count of bases not matched to a gene: 5. Germline V lookup: CDR1 SGHAT, CDR2 FQDESV (reference sequence). This CDR3 reads CASSRTRGYEQYF. CDR3 nucleotides: TGTGCCAGCAGCCGGACTAGAGGGTACGAGCAGTACTTC.

The chain uses TRBV20-1 and TRBJ2-5, with TRBD1 matching 7 bases. Per the germline V gene, CDR1 is DFQATT and CDR2 is SNEGSKA (reference sequence). The V and J ends lost 0 bases and 2 bases, in that order; junction bases with no gene match: 3. This CDR3 has 14 residues. The CDR3 is CSARDTRGQETQYF. The CDR3, as DNA: TGCAGTGCTAGAGATACCAGGGGGCAAGAGACCCAGTACTTC.

The chain links TRBV20-1 to TRBJ2-2; 7 positions match TRBD2. The CDR3 runs 14 residues. Germline assignment: CDR1 DFQATT and CDR2 SNEGSKA (reference sequence). V shed 5 bases, J shed 6 bases, and the junction held 9 bases outside the gene matches. The CDR3 region has the DNA TGCAGTGCTGGAAGACTAGCATCGCCCGGGGAGCTGTTTTTT. Its protein product is CSAGRLASPGELFF.

This clonotype was seen many times. This rearrangement joins TRBV7-2 to TRBJ1-4, with D possibly TRBD1 on 6 matching bases. This CDR3 is 15 amino acids long. In germline, CDR1 is SGHTA, CDR2 FQGNSA. The V gene lost 5 bases and the J gene lost 0 bases, with 10 bases spanning the gap. The CDR3 reads CASSPWTATNEKLFF. In DNA form, the CDR3 reads TGTGCCAGCAGCCCGTGGACAGCAACTAATGAAAAACTGTTTTTT.

The V and J genes are TRBV5-4 and TRBJ1-5; D gene ambiguous. Deletions cut 4 bases from V and 8 bases from J, with 22 bases between. The CDR3 is 16 amino acids. Germline V gives CDR1 SGHNT, CDR2 YYREEE (reference sequence). The CDR3 loop reads CASSPSDEFEKEPQHF. In DNA, the CDR3 is TGTGCCAGCAGCCCTTCGGACGAATTTGAGAAGGAGCCCCAGCATTTT. Based on the CDR3 plus reference TRBV5-4 and TRBJ1-5, the full variable domain is ETGVTQSPTHLIKTRGQQVTLRCSSQSGHNTVSWYQQALGQGPQFIFQYYREEENGRGNFPPRFSGLQFPNYSSELNVNALELDDSALYLCASSPSDEFEKEPQHFGDGTRLSIL.

The chain is built from TRBV12-3 or TRBV12-4 and TRBJ2-3, with 11 bases that match TRBD2. The CDR3 length is 16 residues. Trimming removed 4 bases from V and 3 bases from J; junction bases left unmatched: 6. The CDR3 bases are TGTGCCAGCAGTTCTCGACTAGCGGGGAGAACAGATACGCAGTATTTT. It encodes CASSSRLAGRTDTQYF.

This clonotype occurred a few times. The chain joins TRBV20-1 to TRBJ2-1; 8 bases are shared with TRBD1. With 3 bases clipped from V and 15 bases from J, the junction kept 7 bases outside the gene matches. Germline values: CDR1 DFQATT, CDR2 SNEGSKA (reference sequence). This CDR3 region has 11 residues. Here the CDR3 DNA reads TGCAGTGCTAGGGGGACAGGTGAAACGTTCTTC. Translation: CSARGTGETFF.

This chain uses TRBV20-1 with TRBJ2-7; TRBD1 matches at 9 bases. Trimming removed 3 bases from V and 5 bases from J; junction bases left unmatched: 8. Germline values: CDR1 DFQATT, CDR2 SNEGSKA (reference sequence). The CDR3 spans 14 residues. The CDR3 here is CSASLEDRGNEQYF. The CDR3 DNA reads TGCAGTGCTAGTTTAGAGGACAGGGGAAACGAGCAGTACTTC.

This clonotype was counted a few times. The chain carries TRBV6-2 or TRBV6-3 and TRBJ2-1, with no clear D. Trimming pared 3 bases from V and 2 bases from J, leaving 20 bases between. In germline, CDR1 is MNHEY, CDR2 SVGEGT. This CDR3 is built from 18 residues. As DNA, the CDR3 is TGTGCCAGCAGTTATCCTATCGAGTTGTTGGCACCCTACAATGAGCAGTTCTTC. Residues: CASSYPIELLAPYNEQFF.

The chain has TRBV11-2 and TRBJ2-1; possible D gene TRBD2, 6 bases. Germline CDR1 and CDR2: SGHAT and FQNNGV. The CDR3 runs 16 residues. V was shortened by 5 bases and J by 0 bases, with 14 bases between the two germline ends. CDR3 region: CASSPGAGSSYNEQFF. The CDR3 region has the DNA TGTGCCAGCAGCCCCGGGGCGGGGAGCTCCTACAATGAGCAGTTCTTC.

This clonotype has just a few counts. CDR3 region: CASSPNDFSGNTIYF. CDR3 in DNA: TGTGCCAGCAGTCCAAACGATTTCTCTGGAAACACCATATATTTT. This rearrangement joins TRBV12-3 or TRBV12-4 to TRBJ1-3, with unresolved D. The CDR3 loop spans 15 amino acids. V was clipped by 5 bases and J by 0 bases, with 11 bases between them.

The chain has TRBV9 and TRBJ2-4, with D possibly TRBD1 on 6 matching bases. CDR3 size: 13 residues. Germline-derived CDR1 and CDR2 are SGDLS and YYNGEE. Deletions cut 0 bases from V and 5 bases from J, with 6 bases between. The CDR3 sequence: CASSVAGENIQYF. DNA of the CDR3: TGTGCCAGCAGCGTAGCAGGGGAAAACATTCAGTACTTC.

The chain employs TRBV29-1 and TRBJ1-2; D uncertain. There are 12 residues in the CDR3. The V gene lost 7 bases and the J gene lost 4 bases, with 13 bases spanning the gap. Germline V gene lookup returns CDR1 SQVTM and CDR2 ANQGSEA. The CDR3: CSGQTHSYGYTF. The CDR3 DNA is TGCAGCGGTCAGACACACAGCTATGGCTACACCTTC.

V is TRBV6-2 or TRBV6-3 and J is TRBJ2-1; TRBD1 aligns across 8 bases. J lost 0 bases, V lost 5 bases, and 6 bases had no gene match. The CDR3 runs 16 residues. Germline V CDR1 and CDR2: MNHEY, SVGEGT. The CDR3 DNA reads as TGTGCCAGCAGTGGGGACAGGATAAGCTCCTACAATGAGCAGTTCTTC. It is translated as CASSGDRISSYNEQFF.

This sequence joins TRBV20-1 and TRBJ2-3; perhaps D is TRBD1 or TRBD2 (5 bases each). CDR1 DFQATT and CDR2 SNEGSKA come from the germline V gene (reference sequence). Trimming shortened V by 5 bases and J by 0 bases, and 27 bases separated the two germline ends. The CDR3 has 19 residues. CDR3 amino acids: CSAPRAGSVRLSSTDTQYF. In DNA, the CDR3 is TGCAGTGCTCCCCGTGCAGGGAGTGTCCGGCTGTCTAGCACAGATACGCAGTATTTT.

On this clonotype: This may be a read error: a much more frequent sequence differs by one nucleotide. The chain links TRBV5-1 to TRBJ2-3; tentative D call: TRBD2 (7 bases). V was clipped by 3 bases and J by 5 bases, with 16 bases between them. The CDR3 spans 15 residues. Per germline, CDR1 SGHRS and CDR2 YFSETQ. The CDR3 protein is CASSWGGGRKDTQYF. The CDR3 DNA sequence: TGCGCCAGCAGCTGGGGAGGGGGACGCAAAGATACGCAGTATTTT.

V is TRBV20-1 and J is TRBJ2-3; 10 nucleotides line up with TRBD1. Trimming cost V 6 bases and J 0 bases; bases outside gene matches: 3. Germline V gene data show CDR1 as DFQATT and CDR2 as SNEGSKA (reference sequence). The CDR3 has 14 amino acids. CDR3 protein: CSARGQGSTDTQYF. The CDR3 nucleotides read TGCAGTGCGAGGGGACAGGGGAGCACAGATACGCAGTATTTT.

This clonotype was recorded at least ten times. The germline gene is not matched at one end of the junction; a read error may be the cause. The chain joins TRBV28 to TRBJ2-3, with D possibly being TRBD2 (5 bases). This CDR3 has 15 residues. CDR1 and CDR2 (germline): MDHEN, SYDVKM. The CDR3 sequence: CASSLGRGSTDTQYF. Here the CDR3 DNA reads TGCGCCAGCAGCCTCGGACGGGGAAGCACAGATACGCAGTATTTT.

In this sample, this clonotype turned up a few times. V is TRBV7-2 and J is TRBJ2-7; 12 bases are a match to TRBD1. The CDR3 spans 16 residues. Germline values: CDR1 SGHTA, CDR2 FQGNSA. Trimming cost V 5 bases and J 2 bases; bases outside gene matches: 7. The CDR3 spells CASSPGQGAPPYEQYF. The CDR3, as DNA: TGTGCCAGCAGCCCGGGACAGGGGGCGCCACCCTACGAGCAGTACTTC.

The sample holds a few counts of this clonotype. The rearrangement uses TRBV6-6 and TRBJ2-3; D possibly uses TRBD1 or TRBD2 (5 bases each). This CDR3 spans 13 amino acids. Trimming cost V 10 bases and J 6 bases, with 17 bases left between them. CDR1 and CDR2 from the germline V gene are MNHNY and SVGAGI (reference sequence). In DNA, the CDR3 is TGTGCCACCAGATCCCGGGACGAGGATACGCAGTATTTT. Protein: CATRSRDEDTQYF.